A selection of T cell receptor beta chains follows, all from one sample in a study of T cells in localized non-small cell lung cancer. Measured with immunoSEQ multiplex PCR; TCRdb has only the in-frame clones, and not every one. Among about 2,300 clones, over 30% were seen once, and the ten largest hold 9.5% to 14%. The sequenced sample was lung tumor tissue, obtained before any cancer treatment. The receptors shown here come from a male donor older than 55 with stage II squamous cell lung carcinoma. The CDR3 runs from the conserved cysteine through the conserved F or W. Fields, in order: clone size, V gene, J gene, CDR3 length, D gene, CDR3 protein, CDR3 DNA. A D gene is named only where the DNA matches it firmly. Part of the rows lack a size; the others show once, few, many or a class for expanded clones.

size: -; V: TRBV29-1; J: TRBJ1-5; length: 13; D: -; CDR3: CSVGGDSNQPQHF; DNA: TGCAGCGTTGGAGGTGATAGCAATCAGCCCCAGCATTTT
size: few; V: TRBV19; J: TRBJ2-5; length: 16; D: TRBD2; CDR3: CASSAISGRGQETQYF; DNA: TGTGCCAGTAGTGCTATTAGCGGGAGGGGACAAGAGACCCAGTACTTC
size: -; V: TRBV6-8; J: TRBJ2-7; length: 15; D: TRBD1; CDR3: CASSYEAGGSYEQYF; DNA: TGTGCCAGCAGTTACGAGGCAGGGGGCTCCTACGAGCAGTACTTC
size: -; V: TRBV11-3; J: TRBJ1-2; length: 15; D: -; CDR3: CASSPVIYREAGYTF; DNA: TGTGCCAGCAGCCCCGTTATTTACAGGGAAGCTGGCTACACCTTC
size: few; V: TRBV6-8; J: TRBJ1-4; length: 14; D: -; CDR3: CASSKGATNEKLFF; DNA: TGTGCCAGCAGTAAAGGGGCAACTAATGAAAAACTGTTTTTT
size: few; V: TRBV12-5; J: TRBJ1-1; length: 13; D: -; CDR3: CASTPTGNTEAFF; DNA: TGTGCCAGCACCCCTACAGGGAACACTGAAGCTTTCTTT
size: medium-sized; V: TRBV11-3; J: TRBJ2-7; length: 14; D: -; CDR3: CASSLGDGPYEQYF; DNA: TGTGCCAGCAGCTTAGGGGACGGTCCCTACGAGCAGTACTTC
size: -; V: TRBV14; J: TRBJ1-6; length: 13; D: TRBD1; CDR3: CASTGQGAGPLHF; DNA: TGTGCCAGCACCGGACAGGGGGCAGGACCCCTCCACTTT
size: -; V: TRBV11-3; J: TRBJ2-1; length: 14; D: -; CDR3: CASSLGRAPNEQFF; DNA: TGTGCCAGCAGCTTAGGTAGAGCCCCCAATGAGCAGTTCTTC
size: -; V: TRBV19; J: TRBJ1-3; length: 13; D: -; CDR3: CASSINEGNTIYF; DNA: TGTGCCAGTAGTATAAACGAAGGAAACACCATATATTTT
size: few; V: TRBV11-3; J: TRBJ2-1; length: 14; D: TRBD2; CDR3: CASSLAGAFNEQFF; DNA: TGTGCCAGCAGCTTGGCGGGAGCGTTTAATGAGCAGTTCTTC
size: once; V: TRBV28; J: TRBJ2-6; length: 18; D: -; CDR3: CASSPPSLTSSGANVLTF; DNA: TGTGCCAGCAGTCCCCCATCGCTGACGAGCTCTGGGGCCAACGTCCTGACTTTC
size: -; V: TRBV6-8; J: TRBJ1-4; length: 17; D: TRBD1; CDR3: CASSWDRSASTNEKLFF; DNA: TGTGCCAGCAGTTGGGACAGGAGCGCCTCAACTAATGAAAAACTGTTTTTT
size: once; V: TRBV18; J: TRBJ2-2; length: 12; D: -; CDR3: CASSPVPGELFF; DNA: TGTGCCAGCTCACCAGTTCCCGGGGAGCTGTTTTTT
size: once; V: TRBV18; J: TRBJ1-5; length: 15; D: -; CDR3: CASSPLGTSNQPQHF; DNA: TGTGCCAGCTCACCGCTAGGGACTAGCAATCAGCCCCAGCATTTT
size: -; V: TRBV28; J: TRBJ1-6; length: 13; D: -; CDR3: CASSLVQSRALHF; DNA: TGTGCCAGCAGTTTAGTACAGTCAAGGGCCCTCCACTTT